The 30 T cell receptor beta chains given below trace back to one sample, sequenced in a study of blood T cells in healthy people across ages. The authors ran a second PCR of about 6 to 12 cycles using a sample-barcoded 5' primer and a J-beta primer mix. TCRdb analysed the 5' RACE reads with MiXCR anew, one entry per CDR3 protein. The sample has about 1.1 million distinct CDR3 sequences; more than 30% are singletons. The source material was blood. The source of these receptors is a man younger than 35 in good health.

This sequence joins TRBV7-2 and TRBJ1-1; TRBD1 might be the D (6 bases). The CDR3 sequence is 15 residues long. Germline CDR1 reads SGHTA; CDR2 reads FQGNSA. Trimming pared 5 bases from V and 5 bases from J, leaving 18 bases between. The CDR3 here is CASSPHRLQGTEAFF. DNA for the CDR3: TGTGCCAGCAGCCCCCACCGATTACAGGGAACTGAAGCTTTCTTT.

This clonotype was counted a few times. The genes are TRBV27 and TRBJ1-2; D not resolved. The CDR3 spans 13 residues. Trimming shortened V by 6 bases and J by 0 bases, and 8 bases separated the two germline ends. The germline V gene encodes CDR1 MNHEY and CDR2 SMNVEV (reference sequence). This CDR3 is CASRTSSNYGYTF. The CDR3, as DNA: TGTGCCAGCAGGACATCGTCTAACTATGGCTACACCTTC.

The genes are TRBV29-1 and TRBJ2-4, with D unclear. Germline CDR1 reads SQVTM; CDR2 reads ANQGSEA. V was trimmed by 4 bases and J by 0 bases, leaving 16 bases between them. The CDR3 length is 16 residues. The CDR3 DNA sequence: TGCAGCGTTGTAATGTCGCAGGACCTAGCCAAAAACATTCAGTACTTC. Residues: CSVVMSQDLAKNIQYF.

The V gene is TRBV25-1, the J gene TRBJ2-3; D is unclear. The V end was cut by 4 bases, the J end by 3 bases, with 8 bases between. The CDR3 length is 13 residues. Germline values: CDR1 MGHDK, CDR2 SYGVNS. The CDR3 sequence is CASSGPLTDTQYF. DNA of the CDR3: TGTGCCAGCAGTGGACCTCTGACAGATACGCAGTATTTT.

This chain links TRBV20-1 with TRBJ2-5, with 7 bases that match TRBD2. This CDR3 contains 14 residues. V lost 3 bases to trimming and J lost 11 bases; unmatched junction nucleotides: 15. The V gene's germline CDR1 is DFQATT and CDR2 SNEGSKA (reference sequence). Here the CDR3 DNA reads TGCAGTGCTAGTTCCCTAGCGGTTTACAATGAGCAGTACTTC. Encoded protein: CSASSLAVYNEQYF.

Here the CDR3 reads CASSDFDINDYTF. The CDR3 DNA follows: TGTGCCAGCAGTGATTTCGACATAAATGACTACACCTTC. J is TRBJ1-2 and V is TRBV6-1; no definite D call. The CDR3 contains 13 residues. Trimming pared 3 bases from V and 10 bases from J, leaving 15 bases between. CDR1 MNHNS and CDR2 SASEGT come from the germline V gene.

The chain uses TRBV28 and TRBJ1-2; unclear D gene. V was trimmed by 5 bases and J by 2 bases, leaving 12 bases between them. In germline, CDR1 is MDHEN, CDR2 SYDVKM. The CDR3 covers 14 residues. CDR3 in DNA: TGTGCCAGCAGTGTCGTCATACGAAACTATGGCTACACCTTC. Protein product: CASSVVIRNYGYTF.

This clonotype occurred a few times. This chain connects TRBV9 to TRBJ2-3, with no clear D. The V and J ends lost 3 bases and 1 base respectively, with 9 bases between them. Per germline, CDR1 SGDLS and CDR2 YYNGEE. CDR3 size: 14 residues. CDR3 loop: CASSASHRTDTQYF. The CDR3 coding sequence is TGTGCCAGCAGCGCCTCCCACCGCACAGATACGCAGTATTTT.

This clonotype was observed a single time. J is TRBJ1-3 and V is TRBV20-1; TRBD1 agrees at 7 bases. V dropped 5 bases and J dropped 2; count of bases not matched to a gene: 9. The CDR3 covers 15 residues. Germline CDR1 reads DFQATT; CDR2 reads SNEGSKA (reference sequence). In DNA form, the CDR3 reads TGCAGTGCTGCCCCATCGGGACAGACTGGAAACACCATATATTTT. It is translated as CSAAPSGQTGNTIYF.

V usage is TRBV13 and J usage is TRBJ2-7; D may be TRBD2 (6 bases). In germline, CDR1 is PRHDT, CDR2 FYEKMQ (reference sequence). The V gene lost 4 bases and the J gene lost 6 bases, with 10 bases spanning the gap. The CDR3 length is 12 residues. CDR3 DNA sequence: TGTGCCAGCAGCTCGGGACTGAGCGAGCAGTACTTC. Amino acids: CASSSGLSEQYF. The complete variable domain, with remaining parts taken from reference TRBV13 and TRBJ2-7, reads AAGVIQSPRHLIKEKRETATLKCYPIPRHDTVYWYQQGPGQDPQFLISFYEKMQSDKGSIPDRFSAQQFSDYHSELNMSSLELGDSALYFCASSSGLSEQYFGPGTRLTVT.

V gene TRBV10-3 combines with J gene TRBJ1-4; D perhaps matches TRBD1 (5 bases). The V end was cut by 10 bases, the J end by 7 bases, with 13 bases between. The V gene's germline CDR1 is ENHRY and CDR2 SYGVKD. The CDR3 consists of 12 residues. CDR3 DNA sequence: TGTGCCACAAGGGGAGAAGGTGAAAAACTGTTTTTT. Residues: CATRGEGEKLFF.

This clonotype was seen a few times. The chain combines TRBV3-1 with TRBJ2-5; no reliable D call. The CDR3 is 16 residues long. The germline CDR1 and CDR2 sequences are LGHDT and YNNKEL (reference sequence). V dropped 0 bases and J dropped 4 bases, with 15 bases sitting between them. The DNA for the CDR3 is TGTGCCAGCAGCCAAGATGTGTTCGGCCGCCCAGAGACCCAGTACTTC. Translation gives CASSQDVFGRPETQYF.

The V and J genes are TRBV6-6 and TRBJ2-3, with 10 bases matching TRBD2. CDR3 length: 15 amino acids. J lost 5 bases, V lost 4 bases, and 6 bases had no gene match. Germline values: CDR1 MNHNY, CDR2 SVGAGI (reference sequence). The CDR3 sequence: CASSSSGGAVDTQYF. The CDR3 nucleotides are TGTGCCAGCAGTTCGAGCGGGGGGGCCGTAGATACGCAGTATTTT.

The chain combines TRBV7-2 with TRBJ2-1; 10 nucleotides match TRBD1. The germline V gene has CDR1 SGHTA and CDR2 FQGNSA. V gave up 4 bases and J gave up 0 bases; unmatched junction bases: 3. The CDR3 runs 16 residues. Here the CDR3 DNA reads TGTGCCAGCAGCTCTAGACAGGGGGCCTCCTACAATGAGCAGTTCTTC. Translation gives CASSSRQGASYNEQFF.

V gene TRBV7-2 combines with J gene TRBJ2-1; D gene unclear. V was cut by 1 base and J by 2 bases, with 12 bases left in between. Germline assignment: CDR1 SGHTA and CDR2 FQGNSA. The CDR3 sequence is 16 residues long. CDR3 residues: CASSLGRDLPYNEQFF. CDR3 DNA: TGTGCCAGCAGCTTAGGCCGCGACTTGCCCTACAATGAGCAGTTCTTC.

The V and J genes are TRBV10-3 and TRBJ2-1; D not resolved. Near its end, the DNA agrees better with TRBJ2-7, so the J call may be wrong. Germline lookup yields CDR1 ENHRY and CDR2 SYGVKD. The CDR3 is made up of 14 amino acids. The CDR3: CAISEDISYNEQYF. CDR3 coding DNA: TGTGCCATCAGTGAGGATATTTCCTACAATGAGCAGTACTTC.

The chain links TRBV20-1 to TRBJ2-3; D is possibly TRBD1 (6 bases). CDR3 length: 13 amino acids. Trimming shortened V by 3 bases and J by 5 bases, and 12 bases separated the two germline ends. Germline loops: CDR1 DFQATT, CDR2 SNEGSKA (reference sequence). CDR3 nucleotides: TGCAGTGCTAGGGGCAGGGGCAGAGATACGCAGTATTTT. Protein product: CSARGRGRDTQYF.

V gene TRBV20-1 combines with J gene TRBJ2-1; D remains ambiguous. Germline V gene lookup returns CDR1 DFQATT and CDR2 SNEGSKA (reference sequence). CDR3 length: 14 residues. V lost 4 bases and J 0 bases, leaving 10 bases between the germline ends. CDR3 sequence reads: CSATDGSSYNEQFF. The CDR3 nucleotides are TGCAGTGCTACGGACGGTAGCTCCTACAATGAGCAGTTCTTC.

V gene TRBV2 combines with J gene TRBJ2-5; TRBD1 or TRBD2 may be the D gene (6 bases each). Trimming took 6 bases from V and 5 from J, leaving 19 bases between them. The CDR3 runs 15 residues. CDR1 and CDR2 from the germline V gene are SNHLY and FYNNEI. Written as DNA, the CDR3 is TGTGCCAGCAGACTCTGGGGGGCGGTCCAGGAGACCCAGTACTTC. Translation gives CASRLWGAVQETQYF.

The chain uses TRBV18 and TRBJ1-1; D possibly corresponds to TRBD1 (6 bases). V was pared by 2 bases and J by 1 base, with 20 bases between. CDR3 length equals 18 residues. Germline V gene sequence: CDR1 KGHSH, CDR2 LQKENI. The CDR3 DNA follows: TGTGCCAGCTCACCATGGGACACTACCAAATCCTCGAACACTGAAGCTTTCTTT. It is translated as CASSPWDTTKSSNTEAFF. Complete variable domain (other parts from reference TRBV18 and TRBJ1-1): NAGVMQNPRHLVRRRGQEARLRCSPMKGHSHVYWYRQLPEEGLKFMVYLQKENIIDESGMPKERFSAEFPKEGPSILRIQQVVRGDSAAYFCASSPWDTTKSSNTEAFFGQGTRLTVV.

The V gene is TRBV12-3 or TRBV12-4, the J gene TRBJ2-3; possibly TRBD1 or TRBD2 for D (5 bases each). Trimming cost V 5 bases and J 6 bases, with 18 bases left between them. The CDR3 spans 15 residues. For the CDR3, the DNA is TGTGCCAGCAGTACCCGGGGAACAGGCTCCGATACGCAGTATTTT. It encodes CASSTRGTGSDTQYF.

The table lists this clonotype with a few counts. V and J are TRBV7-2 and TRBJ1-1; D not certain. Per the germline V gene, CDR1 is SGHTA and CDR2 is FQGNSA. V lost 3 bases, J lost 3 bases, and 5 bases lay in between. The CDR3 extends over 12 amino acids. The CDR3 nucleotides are TGTGCCAGCAGCTTCCGTCACACTGAAGCTTTCTTT. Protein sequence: CASSFRHTEAFF.

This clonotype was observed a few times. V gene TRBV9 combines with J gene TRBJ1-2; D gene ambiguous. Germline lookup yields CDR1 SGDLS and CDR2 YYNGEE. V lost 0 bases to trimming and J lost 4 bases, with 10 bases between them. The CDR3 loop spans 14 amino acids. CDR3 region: CASSVESAPYGYTF. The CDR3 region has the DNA TGTGCCAGCAGCGTAGAGTCAGCCCCCTATGGCTACACCTTC.

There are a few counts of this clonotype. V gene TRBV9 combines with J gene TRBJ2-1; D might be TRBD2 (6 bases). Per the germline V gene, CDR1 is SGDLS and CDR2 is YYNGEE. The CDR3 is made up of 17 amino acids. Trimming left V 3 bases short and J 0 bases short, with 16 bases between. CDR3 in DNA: TGTGCCAGCAGCGCCCTTCGGGGGTCCAGCTCCTACAATGAGCAGTTCTTC. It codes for CASSALRGSSSYNEQFF.

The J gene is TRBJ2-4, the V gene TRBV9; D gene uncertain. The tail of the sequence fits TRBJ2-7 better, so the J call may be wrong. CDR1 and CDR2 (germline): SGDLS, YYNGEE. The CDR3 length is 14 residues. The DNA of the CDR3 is TGTGCCAGCGGGCCGTTTCTATCCCACGACGAGCAGTACTTC. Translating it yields CASGPFLSHDEQYF.

The CDR3 region has the DNA TGCAGTGCTAGGGATAGCGGGGGGTGGCTCGAGACCCAGTACTTC. Translation: CSARDSGGWLETQYF. The rearrangement links TRBV20-1 to TRBJ2-7; 10 bases are shared with TRBD2. The closer fit of TRBJ2-5 to the DNA end suggests the J call may be wrong. This CDR3 is 15 amino acids long. Germline CDR1 DFQATT, CDR2 SNEGSKA (reference sequence).

The CDR3: CASSPPLTYGYTF. CDR3 coding DNA: TGTGCCAGCAGCCCCCCCCTGACCTATGGCTACACCTTC. The chain links TRBV28 to TRBJ1-2; the D is unclear. Trimming removed 6 bases from V and 4 bases from J, with 12 bases in between. Germline V gives CDR1 MDHEN, CDR2 SYDVKM. The CDR3 has 13 amino acids.

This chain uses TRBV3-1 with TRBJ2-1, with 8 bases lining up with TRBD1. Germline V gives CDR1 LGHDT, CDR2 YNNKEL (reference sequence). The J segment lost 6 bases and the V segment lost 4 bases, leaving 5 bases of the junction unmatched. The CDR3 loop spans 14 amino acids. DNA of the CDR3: TGTGCCAGCAGCCTAAGGACAGGGACCAATGAGCAGTTCTTC. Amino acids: CASSLRTGTNEQFF.

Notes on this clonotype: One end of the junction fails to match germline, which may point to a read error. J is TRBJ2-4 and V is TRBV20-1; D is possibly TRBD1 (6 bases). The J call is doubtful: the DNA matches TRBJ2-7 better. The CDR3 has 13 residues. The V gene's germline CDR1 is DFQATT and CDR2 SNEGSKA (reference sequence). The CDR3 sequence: CSTLDRLSCEQYF. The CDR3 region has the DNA TGCAGTACCCTTGACAGGCTCTCCTGCGAGCAGTACTTC.

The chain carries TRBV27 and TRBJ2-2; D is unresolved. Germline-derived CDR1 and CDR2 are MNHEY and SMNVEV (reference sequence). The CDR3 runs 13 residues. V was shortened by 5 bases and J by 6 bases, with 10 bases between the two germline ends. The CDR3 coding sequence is TGTGCCAGCAGTGTCCGGACCGCCGGGGAGCTGTTTTTT. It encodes CASSVRTAGELFF.